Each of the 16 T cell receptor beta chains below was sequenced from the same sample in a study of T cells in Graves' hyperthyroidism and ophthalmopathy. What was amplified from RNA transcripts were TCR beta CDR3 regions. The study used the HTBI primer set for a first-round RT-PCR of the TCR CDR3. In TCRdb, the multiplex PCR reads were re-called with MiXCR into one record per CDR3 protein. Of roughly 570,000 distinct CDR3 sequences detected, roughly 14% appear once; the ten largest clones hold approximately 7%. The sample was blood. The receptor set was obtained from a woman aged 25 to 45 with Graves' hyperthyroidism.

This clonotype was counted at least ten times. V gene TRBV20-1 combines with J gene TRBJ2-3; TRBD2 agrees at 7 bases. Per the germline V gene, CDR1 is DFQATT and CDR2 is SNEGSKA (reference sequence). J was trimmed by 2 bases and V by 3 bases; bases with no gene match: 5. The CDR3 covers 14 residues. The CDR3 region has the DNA TGCAGTGCTAGCTCTAGCGGAAACACAGATACGCAGTATTTT. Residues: CSASSSGNTDTQYF.

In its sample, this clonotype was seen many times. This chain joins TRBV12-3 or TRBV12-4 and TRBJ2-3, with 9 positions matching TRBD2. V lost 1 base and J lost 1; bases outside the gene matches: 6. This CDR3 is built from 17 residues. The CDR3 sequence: CASSLEDSGRGTDTQYF. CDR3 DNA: TGTGCCAGCAGTTTAGAGGATAGCGGGAGAGGCACAGATACGCAGTATTTT.

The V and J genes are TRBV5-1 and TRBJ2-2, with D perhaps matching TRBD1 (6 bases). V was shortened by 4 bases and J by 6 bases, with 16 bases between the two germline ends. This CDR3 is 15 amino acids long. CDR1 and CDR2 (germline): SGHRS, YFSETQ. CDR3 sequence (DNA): TGCGCCAGCAGCCGGGACACCGTAGCGTCCGGGGAGCTGTTTTTT. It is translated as CASSRDTVASGELFF.

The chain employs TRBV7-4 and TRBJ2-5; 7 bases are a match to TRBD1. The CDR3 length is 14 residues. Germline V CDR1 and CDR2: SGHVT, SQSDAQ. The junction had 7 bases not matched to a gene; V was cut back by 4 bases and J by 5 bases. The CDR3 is CASSYGRGGETQYF. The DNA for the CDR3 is TGTGCCAGCAGCTATGGACGAGGGGGCGAGACCCAGTACTTC.

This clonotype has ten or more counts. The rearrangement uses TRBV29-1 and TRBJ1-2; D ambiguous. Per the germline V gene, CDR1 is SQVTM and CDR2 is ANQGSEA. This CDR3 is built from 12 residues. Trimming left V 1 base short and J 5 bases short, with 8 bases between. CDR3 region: CSVEASPYGYTF. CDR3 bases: TGCAGCGTTGAAGCTAGCCCTTATGGCTACACCTTC.

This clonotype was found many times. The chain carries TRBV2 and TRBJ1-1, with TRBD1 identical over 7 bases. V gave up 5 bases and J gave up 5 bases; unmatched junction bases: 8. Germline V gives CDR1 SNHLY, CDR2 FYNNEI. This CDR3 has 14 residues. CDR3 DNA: TGTGCCAGCAGTCCCCAGCTGGACAGGACTGAAGCTTTCTTT. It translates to CASSPQLDRTEAFF.

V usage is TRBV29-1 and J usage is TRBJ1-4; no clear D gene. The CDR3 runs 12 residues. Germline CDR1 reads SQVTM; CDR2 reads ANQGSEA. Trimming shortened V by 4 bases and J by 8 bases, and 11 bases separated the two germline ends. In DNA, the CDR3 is TGCAGCGTTGGGGCGGATTCAGAAAAACTGTTTTTT. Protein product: CSVGADSEKLFF.

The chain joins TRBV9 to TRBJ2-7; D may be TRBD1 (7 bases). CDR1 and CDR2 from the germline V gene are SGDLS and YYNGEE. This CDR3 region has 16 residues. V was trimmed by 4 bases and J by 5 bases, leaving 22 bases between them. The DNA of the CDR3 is TGTGCCAGCAGCCCCACCCCGGGACAGCGGGCCGACGAGCAGTACTTC. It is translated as CASSPTPGQRADEQYF.

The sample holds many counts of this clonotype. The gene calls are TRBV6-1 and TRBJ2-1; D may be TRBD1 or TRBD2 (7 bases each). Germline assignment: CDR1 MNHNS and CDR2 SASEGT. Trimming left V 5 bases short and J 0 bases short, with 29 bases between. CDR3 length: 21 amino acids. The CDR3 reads CASSHPGGRAVGGSSYNEQFF. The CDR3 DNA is TGTGCCAGCAGTCACCCAGGGGGGAGGGCCGTAGGAGGAAGCTCCTACAATGAGCAGTTCTTC.

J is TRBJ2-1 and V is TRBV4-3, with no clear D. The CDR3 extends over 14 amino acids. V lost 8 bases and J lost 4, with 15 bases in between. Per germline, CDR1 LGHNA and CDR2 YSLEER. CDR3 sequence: CASCRPAGYNEQFF. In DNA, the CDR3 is TGCGCCAGCTGCCGCCCTGCTGGTTACAATGAGCAGTTCTTC.

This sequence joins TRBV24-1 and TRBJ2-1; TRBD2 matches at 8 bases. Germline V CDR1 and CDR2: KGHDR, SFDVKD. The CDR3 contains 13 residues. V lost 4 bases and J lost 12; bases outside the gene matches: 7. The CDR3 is CATSDLAGHSQFF. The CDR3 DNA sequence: TGTGCCACCAGTGACTTAGCGGGACACTCGCAGTTCTTC.

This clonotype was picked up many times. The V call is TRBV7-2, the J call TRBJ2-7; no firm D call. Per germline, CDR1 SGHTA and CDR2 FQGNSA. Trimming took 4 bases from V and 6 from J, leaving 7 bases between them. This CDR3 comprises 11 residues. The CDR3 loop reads CASSSLSEQYF. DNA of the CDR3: TGTGCCAGCAGCTCCCTATCCGAGCAGTACTTC.

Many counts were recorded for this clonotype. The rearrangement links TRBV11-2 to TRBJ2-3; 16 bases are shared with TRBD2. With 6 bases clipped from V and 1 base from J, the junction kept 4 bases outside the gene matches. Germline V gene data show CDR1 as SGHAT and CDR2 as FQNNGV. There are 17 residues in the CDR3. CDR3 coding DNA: TGTGCCAGCAGTCCGGGACTAGCGGGAGGGGGCACAGATACGCAGTATTTT. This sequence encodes CASSPGLAGGGTDTQYF. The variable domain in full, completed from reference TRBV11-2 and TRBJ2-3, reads EAGVAQSPRYKIIEKRQSVAFWCNPISGHATLYWYQQILGQGPKLLIQFQNNGVVDDSQLPKDRFSAERLKGVDSTLKIQPAKLEDSAVYLCASSPGLAGGGTDTQYFGPGTRLTVL.

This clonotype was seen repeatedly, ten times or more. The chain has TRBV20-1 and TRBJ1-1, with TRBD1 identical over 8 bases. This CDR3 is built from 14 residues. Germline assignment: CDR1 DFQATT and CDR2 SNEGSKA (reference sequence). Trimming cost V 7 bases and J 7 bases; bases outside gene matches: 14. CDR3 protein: CSGLLGQGWLEAFF. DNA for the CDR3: TGCAGTGGTCTTCTTGGACAGGGTTGGCTTGAAGCTTTCTTT.

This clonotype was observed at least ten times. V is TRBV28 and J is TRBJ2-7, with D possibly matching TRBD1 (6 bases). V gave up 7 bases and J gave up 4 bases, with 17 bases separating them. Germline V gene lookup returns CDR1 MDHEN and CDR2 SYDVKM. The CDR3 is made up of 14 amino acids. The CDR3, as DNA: TGTGCCAGCACCAAGTCGACAGGTTTATACGAGCAGTACTTC. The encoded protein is CASTKSTGLYEQYF. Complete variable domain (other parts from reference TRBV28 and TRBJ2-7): DVKVTQSSRYLVKRTGEKVFLECVQDMDHENMFWYRQDPGLGLRLIYFSYDVKMKEKGDIPEGYSVSREKKERFSLILESASTNQTSMYLCASTKSTGLYEQYFGPGTRLTVT.

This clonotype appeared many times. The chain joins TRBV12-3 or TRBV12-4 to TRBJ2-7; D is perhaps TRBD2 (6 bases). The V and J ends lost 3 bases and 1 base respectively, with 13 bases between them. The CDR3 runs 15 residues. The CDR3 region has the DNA TGTGCCAGCAGTTTCTCGGCTAGCGCGTCCTACGAGCAGTACTTC. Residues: CASSFSASASYEQYF.